This passage covers 17 T cell receptor beta chains from one sample sequenced in a study of shared T cell receptors in the human thymus. This table comes from immunoSEQ multiplex PCR, and its TCRdb copy is limited to in-frame clones, with some not included. The sample yields roughly 500,000 clones, around 78% seen once. These data are also associated with another study on human thymus T cells.

Sequenced sample: thymocytes. Every receptor here comes from a boy younger than two with a congenital heart defect.

V usage is TRBV28 and J usage is TRBJ1-5; tentatively, D is TRBD1 (5 bases). The CDR3 runs 15 residues. The germline V gene has CDR1 MDHEN and CDR2 SYDVKM. Trimming removed 7 bases at V and 1 base at J, with 14 bases between. Written as DNA, the CDR3 is TGTGCCAGCAACCCCGTTGGGGGGAGCAATCAGCCCCAGCATTTT. This codes for CASNPVGGSNQPQHF.

V and J are TRBV5-4 and TRBJ2-3; D is unresolved. The CDR3 is 15 amino acids. Germline V lookup: CDR1 SGHNT, CDR2 YYREEE (reference sequence). The V end was cut by 6 bases, the J end by 0 bases, with 14 bases between. CDR3 loop: CASKALQDSTDTQYF. In DNA, the CDR3 is TGTGCCAGCAAGGCACTACAAGATAGCACAGATACGCAGTATTTT.

The gene calls are TRBV25-1 and TRBJ2-7; D is ambiguous. Deletions cut 4 bases from V and 0 bases from J, with 7 bases between. Germline V gene sequence: CDR1 MGHDK, CDR2 SYGVNS. The CDR3 loop spans 13 amino acids. The CDR3 spells CASSARSSYEQYF. CDR3 in DNA: TGTGCCAGCAGTGCCAGAAGCTCCTACGAGCAGTACTTC.

The chain is built from TRBV30 and TRBJ1-5; a possible D gene is TRBD1 (5 bases). The ends were cut back, 5 bases at V and 1 base at J, with 12 bases in the middle. The V gene's germline CDR1 is GTSNPN and CDR2 SVGIG (reference sequence). The length of the CDR3 is 14 residues. Here the CDR3 reads CAWAPGRSNQPQHF. The CDR3 DNA reads as TGTGCCTGGGCTCCAGGGAGGAGCAATCAGCCCCAGCATTTT. Together with reference TRBV30 and TRBJ1-5, the CDR3 gives the full variable domain: SQTIHQWPATLVQPVGSPLSLECTVEGTSNPNLYWYRQAAGRGLQLLFYSVGIGQISSEVPQNLSASRPQDRQFILSSKKLLLSDSGFYLCAWAPGRSNQPQHFGDGTRLSIL.

The chain couples TRBV5-4 to TRBJ2-1; 7 bases fit TRBD1. The germline V gene encodes CDR1 SGHNT and CDR2 YYREEE (reference sequence). The CDR3 is 14 amino acids. After removal of 0 bases from V and 4 bases from J, the junction contained 1 base not matched to a gene. This chain's CDR3 is CASSLGQGYNEQFF. The CDR3 DNA is TGTGCCAGCAGCTTGGGACAGGGTTACAATGAGCAGTTCTTC.

The chain employs TRBV5-6 and TRBJ2-1; TRBD2 is a possible D gene (6 bases). Germline V CDR1 and CDR2: SGHDT, YYEEEE. The CDR3 extends over 15 amino acids. V was pared by 0 bases and J by 0 bases, with 7 bases between. The CDR3 bases are TGTGCCAGCAGCTTGGTTAGCGGCTCCTACAATGAGCAGTTCTTC. The encoded protein is CASSLVSGSYNEQFF.

Here the CDR3 DNA reads TGTGCCAGCGGAGGACAGGGGAGCGACGAGCAGTACTTC. It yields the protein CASGGQGSDEQYF. The chain carries TRBV19 and TRBJ2-7, with 9 nucleotides matching TRBD1. The CDR3 is made up of 13 amino acids. In germline, CDR1 is LNHDA, CDR2 SQIVND (reference sequence). V trimming: 9 bases; J trimming: 5 bases; junction bases outside the gene matches: 8.

The chain links TRBV2 to TRBJ1-2, with D possibly matching TRBD1 (6 bases). The CDR3 sequence is 14 residues long. Germline V lookup: CDR1 SNHLY, CDR2 FYNNEI. The germline V and J ends were trimmed by 6 bases and 9 bases, with 20 bases remaining between them. The CDR3 protein is CASSGRGGQLCYTF. The CDR3 DNA sequence: TGTGCCAGCAGCGGCCGGGGGGGCCAGCTATGCTACACCTTC.

This chain connects TRBV4-2 to TRBJ2-7; possible D gene TRBD1, 5 bases. Germline-derived CDR1 and CDR2 are LGHNA and YNFKEQ. This CDR3 has 16 residues. Trimming shortened V by 4 bases and J by 4 bases, and 20 bases separated the two germline ends. The CDR3 sequence is CASSPLGPGPIYEQYF. The CDR3 nucleotides are TGTGCCAGCAGCCCCCTGGGGCCAGGGCCAATTTACGAGCAGTACTTC.

This chain joins TRBV6-1 and TRBJ2-1; 7 nucleotides line up with TRBD2. With 2 bases clipped from V and 1 base from J, the junction kept 17 bases outside the gene matches. Germline V gene sequence: CDR1 MNHNS, CDR2 SASEGT. The CDR3 runs to 20 residues. The DNA for the CDR3 is TGTGCCAGCAGTGAATGGCCCCCCTGGGTCGGGCGGGAGTCCTACAATGAGCAGTTCTTC. It encodes CASSEWPPWVGRESYNEQFF.

The chain is built from TRBV18 and TRBJ1-2; TRBD1 agrees at 8 bases. This CDR3 is built from 17 residues. V gave up 2 bases and J gave up 0 bases; unmatched junction bases: 8. Germline CDR1 KGHSH, CDR2 LQKENI. CDR3 DNA sequence: TGTGCCAGCTCACCAGGACAGGGTCCCCTTACTAACTATGGCTACACCTTC. Translation gives CASSPGQGPLTNYGYTF.

In its sample, this clone was seen a few times. The chain couples TRBV4-2 to TRBJ2-7; 7 nucleotides match TRBD2. J gave up 1 base and V 1 base, and 7 bases lay outside the gene matches. Germline V lookup: CDR1 LGHNA, CDR2 YNFKEQ. The CDR3 sequence is 16 residues long. The CDR3, as DNA: TGTGCCAGCAGCCAAGTAGTCGGGAGGAAATCCTACGAGCAGTACTTC. Its translation: CASSQVVGRKSYEQYF.

This clone appeared a single time. The chain employs TRBV10-1 and TRBJ2-3, with a tentative D call TRBD1 (6 bases). The CDR3 is 17 amino acids. V lost 0 bases and J 5 bases, leaving 18 bases between the germline ends. CDR1 and CDR2 (germline): WNHNN, SYGVQD (reference sequence). The CDR3 here is CASSESDRSERQDTQYF. The DNA for the CDR3 is TGCGCCAGCAGTGAGTCCGACAGGTCTGAGAGACAAGATACGCAGTATTTT.

This sequence joins TRBV7-2 and TRBJ1-1; the match to TRBD1 covers 7 bases. In germline, CDR1 is SGHTA, CDR2 FQGNSA. This CDR3 spans 13 amino acids. The ends lost 5 bases at V and 6 bases at J; junction bases unmatched: 6. The CDR3 reads CASSPWTGPEAFF. The DNA for the CDR3 is TGTGCCAGCAGCCCCTGGACAGGCCCTGAAGCTTTCTTT. The whole variable domain, remainder taken from reference TRBV7-2 and TRBJ1-1, is GAGVSQSPSNKVTEKGKDVELRCDPISGHTALYWYRQSLGQGLEFLIYFQGNSAPDKSGLPSDRFSAERTGGSVSTLTIQRTQQEDSAVYLCASSPWTGPEAFFGQGTRLTVV.

J is TRBJ2-3 and V is TRBV15; TRBD2 matches 8 bases. The CDR3 has 19 residues. V lost 3 bases to trimming and J lost 3 bases; unmatched junction nucleotides: 17. Per germline, CDR1 LNHNV and CDR2 YYDKDF (reference sequence). As DNA, the CDR3 is TGTGCCACCAGCAGTATACGTCGGGAGGGCCTCCGTGGAACAGATACGCAGTATTTT. Its protein is CATSSIRREGLRGTDTQYF.

V gene TRBV5-6 combines with J gene TRBJ1-5, with D possibly TRBD1 on 6 matching bases. This CDR3 has 14 amino acids. CDR1 and CDR2 (germline): SGHDT, YYEEEE. With 0 bases removed from V and 4 bases from J, the gap between germline ends came to 8 bases. CDR3 loop: CASSLEQGNQPQHF. The CDR3 DNA is TGTGCCAGCAGCTTGGAACAGGGTAATCAGCCCCAGCATTTT.

The chain has TRBV7-2 and TRBJ2-5; 11 bases fit TRBD2. V lost 5 bases, J lost 4 bases, and 6 bases stayed unmatched. Germline V gene lookup returns CDR1 SGHTA and CDR2 FQGNSA. The CDR3 is made up of 15 amino acids. The CDR3 reads CASSGISGRGETQYF. The CDR3 DNA reads as TGTGCCAGCAGCGGAATTAGCGGGAGGGGAGAGACCCAGTACTTC.